This note documents a single T cell receptor beta chain sequence. The data derive from a study of T cell responses to AZD1222 COVID-19 vaccine. This table comes from immunoSEQ multiplex PCR, and its TCRdb copy is limited to in-frame clones, with some not included. Among just over 150,000 clones, 90% to 95% were seen once, and the ten largest hold about 1.4%. CDR1 is LNHDA and CDR2 is SQIVND in the germline V gene (reference sequence). The CDR3 loop spans 15 amino acids. Trimming shortened V by 5 bases and J by 3 bases, and 17 bases separated the two germline ends. The sequence came from an adult who received the AZD1222 COVID-19 vaccine. Material: peripheral blood, obtained 28 days after the second AZD1222 dose. The rearrangement uses TRBV19 and TRBJ2-7; D remains unclear. In DNA form, the CDR3 reads TGTGCCAGTAGTGCTCGGGCAGCGCGTTACTACGAGCAGTACTTC. This gives the protein CASSARAARYYEQYF.